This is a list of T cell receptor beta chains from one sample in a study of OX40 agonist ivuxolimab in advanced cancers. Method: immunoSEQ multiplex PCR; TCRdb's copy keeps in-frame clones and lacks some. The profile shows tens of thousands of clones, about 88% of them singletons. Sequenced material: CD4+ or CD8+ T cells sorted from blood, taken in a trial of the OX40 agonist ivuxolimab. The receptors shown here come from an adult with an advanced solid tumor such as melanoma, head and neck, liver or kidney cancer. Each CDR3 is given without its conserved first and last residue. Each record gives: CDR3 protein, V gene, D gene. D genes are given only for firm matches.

ASSSEPGQGTEAF,TRBV5-1,TRBD1
ASSLGGTGRETQY,TRBV28,TRBD1
ASRIGQGKQF,TRBV6-1,TRBD1
ASSGGQSFGYT,TRBV9,TRBD1
ASSIGRASYEQY,TRBV19,NA
ASRRTGGRTGELF,TRBV6-5,TRBD1
ASSLGRELGEKLF,TRBV5-4,NA
ASSRVSYEQY,TRBV10-2,NA
AWRPGRTGELF,TRBV30,NA
ASSFRGTSGGESTDTQY,TRBV11-2,TRBD2
ASAFLSGRRDNEQF,TRBV5-1,TRBD2
ASSLASGSPNEQY,TRBV27,TRBD2
ASSGMLTLGGTQY,TRBV6-1,NA
ASSQDAGRGYT,TRBV4-1,NA
ASSLGARGAKNIQY,TRBV11-3,NA
ASSVWGSNQPQH,TRBV2,NA
ASSLSNGYYNEQF,TRBV11-3,NA
ASRSNSGNTIY,TRBV10-2,NA
AITGTGGFNTEAF,TRBV10-3,TRBD1
ASSWGQLDSGNTIY,TRBV18,TRBD1
AWSRTRIYEQY,TRBV30,NA
ASTSPRDAKNTEAF,TRBV28,NA
AISDPTGKESEQF,TRBV10-3,TRBD1
ASTPARLYTEAF,TRBV6-6,NA
ASSRGQGHEQY,TRBV21-1,NA
ASSDNTPGSYT,TRBV2,NA
ASRALGRNEQF,TRBV6-5,NA
ASSPQGPDTQY,TRBV11-2,NA
ASQTSGRAGELF,TRBV19,TRBD2
ASSFGRIMSYGYT,TRBV5-6,NA
ASSLRGGIYNEQF,TRBV28,TRBD1
ASRGRGGSYEQY,TRBV28,TRBD2
ASSPRGREYTYEQY,TRBV9,NA
ASSADTNYGYT,TRBV6-4,NA
ASRGTRSSYEQY,TRBV6-6,NA
AATTGPTFPPN,TRBV10-3,NA
ASSSTGRVSNQPQH,TRBV7-3,NA
AISETPDTDTQY,TRBV10-3,NA
ASSIPGRPDTQY,TRBV19,NA
ASSSLAGTLLGTGELF,TRBV5-1,TRBD2
AWSGQGRDEQY,TRBV30,TRBD1
AWTSGRFGEQY,TRBV30,TRBD2
ASSESYIGTGNGYT,TRBV10-2,TRBD1
ASSIAGDAPDTQY,TRBV10-1,TRBD2
SVGAGVGQPQH,TRBV29-1,NA
ASSPTSGGETQY,TRBV7-6,TRBD2
ASSLGGVTPQYGYT,TRBV5-5,NA
ASSLNMGVGKTEAF,TRBV7-9,NA
ASSQGGRVAGGETQY,TRBV4-2,TRBD2
ASSIGQGNTIY,TRBV19,NA
ASSFRQHNTIY,TRBV5-8,NA
ASSPRTGSWELF,TRBV19,TRBD1